This T cell receptor (beta chain) was obtained from a study of PD-L1 blockade in urothelial cancer. The wider study: Patients began atezolizumab, 1,200 mg intravenously every 3 weeks, in about 2014. Of prior chemotherapy regimens, patients had received between 0 and 3.

As to time point: pretreatment peripheral blood. The CDR3 runs to 17 residues. The germline gives CDR1 LNHDA, CDR2 SQIVND (reference sequence). The V segment lost 3 bases and the J segment 2 bases; nucleotides outside the gene matches: 5. The table came from immunoSEQ multiplex PCR; TCRdb's copy has only in-frame clones and leaves some out. The table shows tens of thousands of clones, with roughly 89% occurring only once. This clone has only one observation. This sequence joins TRBV19 and TRBJ2-1, with TRBD2 matching 12 bases. The material was PBMCs, obtained around atezolizumab (anti-PD-L1) treatment. The TCR was taken from a man in his 60s with urothelial cancer. The CDR3 bases are TGTGCCAGTAGTATCGGGGCTAGCGGGAGGGCCTACAATGAGCAGTTCTTC. Amino acids: CASSIGASGRAYNEQFF.